Listed here are 24 T cell receptor beta chains from one sample, sequenced in a study of STAT5B mutations in CD4+ large granular lymphocyte leukemia. Profiled with immunoSEQ multiplex PCR; TCRdb holds only in-frame clones, not every one. The sample holds some 51,000 clones, more than 65% seen once. Material for sequencing was CD4+ T cells from blood buffy coats. These receptors all stem from a human donor in good health.

To note about this clone: Other DNA sequences in the sample encode the same CDR3. The chain recombines TRBV29-1 with TRBJ1-5; TRBD1 might be the D (5 bases). Germline CDR1 is SQVTM and CDR2 is ANQGSEA. The CDR3 sequence is 13 residues long. Trimming removed 6 bases from V and 1 base from J, with 10 bases in between. The CDR3 DNA reads TGCAGCGTGCTGGGGGACAGCAATCAGCCCCAGCATTTT. Residues: CSVLGDSNQPQHF.

This chain joins TRBV18 and TRBJ1-4; tentatively, D is TRBD1 (5 bases). The CDR3 is 16 residues long. CDR1 and CDR2 from the germline V gene are KGHSH and LQKENI. The ends were cut back, 2 bases at V and 5 bases at J, with 15 bases in the middle. CDR3 coding DNA: TGTGCCAGCTCACCAGGGTTCGGGACGAAGAATGAAAAACTGTTTTTT. Amino acid sequence: CASSPGFGTKNEKLFF.

The chain has TRBV6-1 and TRBJ1-1; weak D call: TRBD1 (5 bases). In germline, CDR1 is MNHNS, CDR2 SASEGT. With 3 bases removed from V and 3 bases from J, the gap between germline ends came to 11 bases. The CDR3 has 14 amino acids. CDR3 in amino acids: CASSERGDHTEAFF. CDR3 nucleotides: TGTGCCAGCAGTGAGCGGGGGGACCACACTGAAGCTTTCTTT.

The chain combines TRBV9 with TRBJ2-1; TRBD1 agrees at 8 bases. V shed 4 bases and J 6 bases; nucleotides not matched to a gene: 12. The CDR3 consists of 16 residues. From germline, CDR1 is SGDLS and CDR2 YYNGEE. The chain's CDR3 is CASSTTRGLFPNEQFF. The DNA for the CDR3 is TGTGCCAGCAGCACCACCAGGGGGCTATTTCCCAATGAGCAGTTCTTC.

V usage is TRBV30 and J usage is TRBJ2-5; 9 nucleotides align to TRBD2. The germline V gene has CDR1 GTSNPN and CDR2 SVGIG (reference sequence). The ends lost 4 bases at V and 7 bases at J; junction bases unmatched: 7. The CDR3 runs to 13 residues. The CDR3 sequence: CAWNSGSKVTQYF. For the CDR3, the DNA is TGTGCCTGGAATAGCGGGAGTAAGGTGACCCAGTACTTC.

This chain uses TRBV2 with TRBJ1-5; D is possibly TRBD1 (5 bases). V was pared by 5 bases and J by 1 base, with 9 bases between. The V gene's germline CDR1 is SNHLY and CDR2 FYNNEI. CDR3 size: 14 residues. The CDR3 region is CASSRQNSNQPQHF. Written as DNA, the CDR3 is TGTGCCAGCAGTCGACAGAACAGCAATCAGCCCCAGCATTTT.

V and J are TRBV27 and TRBJ1-5; D remains ambiguous. The V gene's germline CDR1 is MNHEY and CDR2 SMNVEV (reference sequence). V gave up 3 bases and J gave up 1 base, with 10 bases separating them. There are 15 residues in the CDR3. The CDR3 region is CASSFGLGSNQPQHF. CDR3 bases: TGTGCCAGCAGTTTCGGTTTAGGGAGCAATCAGCCCCAGCATTTT.

V gene TRBV5-8 combines with J gene TRBJ2-4; D tentatively fits TRBD1 or TRBD2 (5 bases each). Germline CDR1 is SGHTS and CDR2 is YDEGEE. CDR3 size: 15 residues. Trimming cost V 1 base and J 1 base, with 9 bases left between them. DNA for the CDR3: TGTGCCAGCAGCTTGCGAGGGGCGGCCAAAAACATTCAGTACTTC. Its translation: CASSLRGAAKNIQYF. The full variable domain, rest sourced from reference TRBV5-8 and TRBJ2-4, is EAGVTQSPTHLIKTRGQQATLRCSPISGHTSVYWYQQALGLGLQFLLWYDEGEERNRGNFPPRFSGRQFPNYSSELNVNALELEDSALYLCASSLRGAAKNIQYFGAGTRLSVL.

This chain uses TRBV15 with TRBJ1-3; D unclear. The germline V and J ends were trimmed by 0 bases and 0 bases, with 9 bases remaining between them. Per germline, CDR1 LNHNV and CDR2 YYDKDF (reference sequence). CDR3 length: 16 amino acids. CDR3 in amino acids: CATSRDPATSGNTIYF. CDR3 DNA: TGTGCCACCAGCAGAGATCCCGCGACCTCTGGAAACACCATATATTTT. The variable domain in full, with the rest retrieved from reference TRBV15 and TRBJ1-3, is DAMVIQNPRYQVTQFGKPVTLSCSQTLNHNVMYWYQQKSSQAPKLLFHYYDKDFNNEADTPDNFQSRRPNTSFCFLDIRSPGLGDTAMYLCATSRDPATSGNTIYFGEGSWLTVV.

The chain links TRBV5-8 to TRBJ1-2, with 7 positions matching TRBD1. In germline, CDR1 is SGHTS, CDR2 YDEGEE. Trimming at V came to 0 bases and at J to 1 base, leaving 6 bases not matched to a gene. The CDR3 is 16 amino acids. The CDR3 reads CASSLGGTGVNYGYTF. CDR3 sequence (DNA): TGTGCCAGCAGCTTGGGCGGTACAGGGGTTAACTATGGCTACACCTTC.

This chain uses TRBV5-1 with TRBJ2-5; tentative D call: TRBD1 (5 bases). CDR3 size: 16 residues. The V and J ends lost 4 bases and 5 bases respectively, with 21 bases between them. Germline CDR1 reads SGHRS; CDR2 reads YFSETQ. CDR3 region: CASSVFGQGPGETQYF. The CDR3 nucleotides are TGCGCCAGCAGCGTATTTGGGCAGGGTCCCGGGGAGACCCAGTACTTC.

V usage is TRBV2 and J usage is TRBJ2-5; no reliable D call. This CDR3 region has 13 residues. The V end lost 5 bases, the J end lost 8 bases, and 15 bases lay between the germline ends. Germline V gene sequence: CDR1 SNHLY, CDR2 FYNNEI. The CDR3: CASSKIQAPTQYF. The CDR3 coding sequence is TGTGCCAGCAGTAAAATCCAGGCCCCAACCCAGTACTTC.

Only a few counts were recorded for this clone. V and J are TRBV30 and TRBJ1-1, with 7 bases aligning to TRBD1. Germline V gives CDR1 GTSNPN, CDR2 SVGIG (reference sequence). The CDR3 has 14 residues. Trimming cost V 4 bases and J 2 bases; bases outside gene matches: 7. The chain's CDR3 is CAWMTGLVNTEAFF. CDR3 in DNA: TGTGCCTGGATGACAGGGTTGGTTAACACTGAAGCTTTCTTT.

The chain combines TRBV6-5 with TRBJ2-6, with D unresolved. Trimming shortened V by 0 bases and J by 0 bases, and 6 bases separated the two germline ends. The germline gives CDR1 MNHEY, CDR2 SVGAGI. This CDR3 is built from 16 residues. CDR3 nucleotide sequence: TGTGCCAGCAGTTACTCGATCTCCTCTGGGGCCAACGTCCTGACTTTC. This sequence encodes CASSYSISSGANVLTF.

The V call is TRBV7-6, the J call TRBJ1-5; TRBD1 aligns across 9 bases. This CDR3 contains 16 residues. V trimming: 5 bases; J trimming: 3 bases; junction bases outside the gene matches: 8. Germline V gene sequence: CDR1 SGHVS, CDR2 FNYEAQ. The CDR3 protein is CASSPQDRGFNQPQHF. In DNA form, the CDR3 reads TGTGCCAGCAGCCCCCAGGACAGGGGCTTCAATCAGCCCCAGCATTTT. The full variable domain, its missing parts supplied by reference TRBV7-6 and TRBJ1-5, is GAGVSQSPRYKVTKRGQDVALRCDPISGHVSLYWYRQALGQGPEFLTYFNYEAQQDKSGLPNDRFSAERPEGSISTLTIQRTEQRDSAMYRCASSPQDRGFNQPQHFGDGTRLSIL.

The chain is built from TRBV28 and TRBJ1-2; tentative D call: TRBD1 (6 bases). From germline, CDR1 is MDHEN and CDR2 SYDVKM. The V end was cut by 7 bases, the J end by 1 base, with 13 bases between. The CDR3 length is 14 residues. The CDR3 protein is CASIGDNYNYGYTF. CDR3 DNA: TGTGCCAGCATTGGGGACAACTATAACTATGGCTACACCTTC.

CDR3 in amino acids: CAWGNGGLGGQPQHF. For the CDR3, the DNA is TGTGCCTGGGGGAACGGGGGGCTCGGAGGTCAGCCCCAGCATTTT. This chain uses TRBV30 with TRBJ1-5; weak D call: TRBD1 (6 bases). V was pared by 5 bases and J by 6 bases, with 20 bases between. Germline assignment: CDR1 GTSNPN and CDR2 SVGIG (reference sequence). The CDR3 is 15 amino acids.

The chain has TRBV4-1 and TRBJ1-2, with D tentatively TRBD1 (5 bases). From germline, CDR1 is MGHRA and CDR2 YSYEKL. Trimming pared 2 bases from V and 0 bases from J, leaving 10 bases between. The length of the CDR3 is 15 residues. The CDR3 loop reads CASSQTGFSNYGYTF. CDR3 bases: TGCGCCAGCAGCCAAACAGGTTTTTCTAACTATGGCTACACCTTC.

The V and J genes are TRBV6-1 and TRBJ1-1; D uncertain. Germline-derived CDR1 and CDR2 are MNHNS and SASEGT. This CDR3 is built from 11 residues. The ends were cut back, 2 bases at V and 6 bases at J, with 4 bases in the middle. This CDR3 is CASSERSEAFF. The CDR3, as DNA: TGTGCCAGCAGTGAACGCTCTGAAGCTTTCTTT.

The rearrangement uses TRBV15 and TRBJ2-3; 8 positions match TRBD1. With 0 bases clipped from V and 6 bases from J, the junction kept 17 bases outside the gene matches. This CDR3 has 19 residues. The germline V gene has CDR1 LNHNV and CDR2 YYDKDF (reference sequence). In nucleotides, the CDR3 is TGTGCCACCAGCAGAGATCTCTGGACAGGGCAGGGGCTTGGGGATACGCAGTATTTT. As protein: CATSRDLWTGQGLGDTQYF.

This chain uses TRBV11-2 with TRBJ2-7, with 12 nucleotides matching TRBD2. V lost 5 bases to trimming and J lost 2 bases; unmatched junction nucleotides: 4. Germline V gene lookup returns CDR1 SGHAT and CDR2 FQNNGV. The CDR3 consists of 15 residues. For the CDR3, the DNA is TGTGCCAGCAGCCAACTAGCGGGGGGACCCTACGAGCAGTACTTC. Its translation is CASSQLAGGPYEQYF.

This sequence joins TRBV5-1 and TRBJ1-2; D gene ambiguous. Per germline, CDR1 SGHRS and CDR2 YFSETQ. Trimming left V 1 base short and J 4 bases short, with 14 bases between. The CDR3 spans 15 residues. The CDR3 here is CASSLRPGPSYGYTF. CDR3 nucleotide sequence: TGCGCCAGCAGCTTGCGTCCAGGCCCGAGCTATGGCTACACCTTC.

The chain recombines TRBV15 with TRBJ2-3; D not certain. CDR3 length: 14 amino acids. Trimming took 1 base from V and 11 from J, leaving 16 bases between them. Germline V gene data show CDR1 as LNHNV and CDR2 as YYDKDF (reference sequence). CDR3 nucleotides: TGTGCCACCAGCAGAGGTGGCTCGCGGAGTGGGCAGTATTTT. The encoded protein is CATSRGGSRSGQYF.

The rearrangement joins TRBV30 to TRBJ2-7; a possible D gene is TRBD2 (5 bases). CDR3 length: 12 residues. The germline CDR1 and CDR2 sequences are GTSNPN and SVGIG (reference sequence). Trimming stripped 2 bases from V and 7 bases from J, with 12 bases between. CDR3 in amino acids: CAWSSTSLEQYF. The CDR3 DNA follows: TGTGCCTGGAGTTCCACTAGTCTGGAGCAGTACTTC.